These 4 T cell receptor beta chains came from one sample sequenced in a study of control samples from healthy donors and cancer patients. Sequenced by immunoSEQ multiplex PCR; TCRdb stores in-frame clones only, minus some. The data show 190,000 or so clones, about 93% seen once. Sequenced material: blood. The receptors originated from a young man in good health.

The CDR3 DNA reads as TGTGCCAGCATCATGAGGCGTGGAACGCAGTTGCCCGGCGCAGATACGCAGTATTTT. It yields the protein CASIMRRGTQLPGADTQYF. The rearrangement uses TRBV13 and TRBJ2-3; D is unresolved. The CDR3 spans 19 residues. CDR1 is PRHDT and CDR2 is FYEKMQ in the germline V gene (reference sequence). Trimming stripped 7 bases from V and 4 bases from J, with 30 bases between.

The rearrangement links TRBV6-5 to TRBJ1-5; no clear D gene. Trimming removed 5 bases from V and 6 bases from J, with 11 bases in between. Per the germline V gene, CDR1 is MNHEY and CDR2 is SVGAGI. CDR3 length: 13 amino acids. CDR3 sequence reads: CASSPHLSQPQHF. In DNA, the CDR3 is TGTGCCAGCAGTCCTCACTTATCTCAGCCCCAGCATTTT.

The rearrangement uses TRBV7-9 and TRBJ1-6; maybe TRBD1 (6 bases). V lost 3 bases, J lost 8 bases, and 8 bases lay in between. The CDR3 is 13 residues long. The V gene's germline CDR1 is SEHNR and CDR2 FQNEAQ (reference sequence). In DNA form, the CDR3 reads TGTGCCAGCAGCTTGTACAGGGATTCACCCCTCCACTTT. The encoded protein is CASSLYRDSPLHF.

This clone came up once. This chain links TRBV18 with TRBJ2-3, with D perhaps matching TRBD1 or TRBD2 (6 bases each). This CDR3 spans 13 amino acids. Germline V gene lookup returns CDR1 KGHSH and CDR2 LQKENI. V was trimmed by 3 bases and J by 6 bases, leaving 10 bases between them. This CDR3 reads CASSPQGRDTQYF. The CDR3 DNA sequence: TGTGCCAGCTCACCTCAGGGGAGGGATACGCAGTATTTT.